This T cell receptor (beta chain) comes out of a study of blood T cells in healthy people across ages (dated by TCRdb to the mid-2010s). For the wider study: In model experiments, roughly one uniquely barcoded TCR beta cDNA molecule per two T cells was captured by template switching. To track age-related changes in TCR beta repertoire diversity, the study relied on deep sequencing normalized with unique cDNA molecular identifiers. Donors were grouped into four age groups: young (average roughly 17 years), middle-aged (less than 40), aged (approximately 58) and long-lived (about 89). Donors of different ages were randomly distributed across sequencing lanes to avoid experimental bias. The study analyzed two additional independent replicas of 1 million unique cDNA reads from the same blood draw for two donors, one aged 18 to 29 and one aged 80 or older. Beyond this particular receptor, the publication reports: Observed TCR beta diversity per million T cells fell roughly linearly with age, and a significant reduction was already apparent by age roughly 40. Donor CMV infection status was unknown, potentially confounding age-related changes in expanded clonotypes. Compared with the aged group, more naive CD4+ T cells, fewer expanded clones and increased TCR diversity were shown by the long-lived group, suggesting age selection. Because profiling used bulk unsorted PBMCs, naive and antigen-experienced compartments could not be compared conclusively. Estimates of total diversity from one million sequenced T cells were regarded as lower bounds and underestimates. Observed TCR beta diversity correlated strongly with the percentage of naive T cells measured by flow cytometry.

The library was obtained by 5' RACE. For sequencing, an Illumina HiSeq 2500 was employed. The second PCR ran for about 6 to 11 cycles and used a J-beta primer mix along with a sample-barcoded 5' primer. A template-switch 5' adaptor carrying 12 random nucleotides introduced a unique molecular identifier onto each TCR beta cDNA molecule. Each sample yielded at least 2.5 million CDR3-containing paired-end reads. The Mint cDNA synthesis kit, primed by a TRBC-specific oligonucleotide, was used to synthesize first-strand cDNA from all RNA. Following uracil-DNA glycosylase treatment, a first 18-cycle PCR with universal primers M1SS and BC2_uni_R was performed on all cDNA. The paper's processing steps were these. For normalization, 1 million high-quality reads were randomly selected from each sample, with every read carrying a distinct molecular identifier. Reads sharing molecular identifiers were discarded rather than binned into consensus sequences. MiTCR, with a Q25 quality threshold and the strictest error-elimination algorithm, was used for CDR3 identification, clonotype clustering and error correction. Lower-bound total TCR beta diversity was estimated with a nonparametric unseen species model using Euler transformation. The public reads were run again by TCRdb, first through fastp at Q25 and then through MiXCR, and only productive beta chains were kept. Records with the same CDR3 protein are collapsed into one entry carrying the most frequent genes and DNA. These V and J calls originate from TCRdb's pipeline instead of the authors' own analysis. The sample includes about 900,000 distinct CDR3 sequences, with roughly 43% observed a single time. The top ten constitute about an eighth of the sample.

In this sample, this clonotype turned up a few times. Its antigen remains undetermined. No much larger clone exists at a distance of one base, and base qualities are not known. The roughly 42 donors, aged roughly 6 to 100 years, were systemically healthy Caucasian individuals from Russia. Each donor gave 8 to 10 milliliters of peripheral blood, collected into EDTA-treated Vacutainer tubes. Ficoll-Paque density-gradient centrifugation was used to isolate PBMCs, with at least 7 million obtained per sample. Total RNA was extracted from PBMCs with Trizol reagent, with at least 5 micrograms obtained per sample. For every donor, an aliquot of PBMCs went through flow cytometry to measure the percentages of naive CD45RAhigh/CD27high T cells. V is cut by 1 base and J by 5 bases, and the space between the germline ends is 9 bases. CDR1 and CDR2 are read off the germline V gene as SGHRS and YFSETQ. Reading from cysteine to phenylalanine, the CDR3 counts 14 amino acids. Solely the CDR3 DNA is kept, with 42 bases framed from the first base.

The sample taken for sequencing was blood. This chain joins TRBV5-1 to TRBJ2-2; matching of 5 bases hints at TRBD2 as the D gene. This sequence was found in a young man in good health. Here the CDR3 is given as CASSLRTGTGELFF. DNA sequence: TGCGCCAGCAGCTTGCGAACGGGAACCGGGGAGCTGTTTTTT.